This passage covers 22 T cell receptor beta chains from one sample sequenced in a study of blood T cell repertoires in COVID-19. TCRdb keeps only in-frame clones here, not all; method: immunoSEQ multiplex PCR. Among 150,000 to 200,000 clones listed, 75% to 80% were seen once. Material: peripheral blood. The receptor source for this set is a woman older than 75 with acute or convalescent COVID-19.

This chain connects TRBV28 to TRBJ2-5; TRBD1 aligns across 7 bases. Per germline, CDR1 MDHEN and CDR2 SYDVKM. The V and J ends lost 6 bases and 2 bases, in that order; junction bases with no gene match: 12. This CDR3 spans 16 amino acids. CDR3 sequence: CASRGHGTATQETQYF. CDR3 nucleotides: TGTGCCAGCAGGGGACACGGGACAGCCACACAAGAGACCCAGTACTTC.

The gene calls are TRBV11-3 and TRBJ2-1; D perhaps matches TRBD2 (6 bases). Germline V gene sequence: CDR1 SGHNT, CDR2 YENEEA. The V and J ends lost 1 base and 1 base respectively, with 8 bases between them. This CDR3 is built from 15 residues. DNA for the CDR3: TGTGCCAGCAGCTTAGGCGGGGCTTCCTACAATGAGCAGTTCTTC. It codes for CASSLGGASYNEQFF.

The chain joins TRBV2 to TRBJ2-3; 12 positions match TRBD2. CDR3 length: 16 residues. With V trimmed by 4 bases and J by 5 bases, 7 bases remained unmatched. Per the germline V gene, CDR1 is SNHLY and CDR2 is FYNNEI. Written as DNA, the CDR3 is TGTGCCAGCAGTGCGGGACTAGCGGGTGGGAGAGATACGCAGTATTTT. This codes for CASSAGLAGGRDTQYF.

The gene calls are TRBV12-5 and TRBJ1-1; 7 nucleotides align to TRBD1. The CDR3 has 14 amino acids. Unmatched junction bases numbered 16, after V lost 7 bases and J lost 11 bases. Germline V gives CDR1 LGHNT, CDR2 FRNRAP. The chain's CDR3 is CASAPDRPSPEAFF. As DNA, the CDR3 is TGTGCTAGTGCACCGGACAGGCCCTCCCCGGAGGCTTTCTTT.

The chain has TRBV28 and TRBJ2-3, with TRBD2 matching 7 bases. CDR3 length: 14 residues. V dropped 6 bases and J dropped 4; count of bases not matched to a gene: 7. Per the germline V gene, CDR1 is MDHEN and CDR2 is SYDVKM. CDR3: CASSLRGRADTQYF. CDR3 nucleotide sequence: TGTGCCAGCAGCCTCCGCGGGAGAGCAGATACGCAGTATTTT.

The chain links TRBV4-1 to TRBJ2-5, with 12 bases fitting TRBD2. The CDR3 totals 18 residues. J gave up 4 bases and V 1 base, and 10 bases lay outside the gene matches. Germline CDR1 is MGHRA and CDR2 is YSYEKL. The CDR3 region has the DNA TGCGCCAGCAGCCAAGTCCGGTCACTAGCGGGGGGTCGAGAGACCCAGTACTTC. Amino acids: CASSQVRSLAGGRETQYF.

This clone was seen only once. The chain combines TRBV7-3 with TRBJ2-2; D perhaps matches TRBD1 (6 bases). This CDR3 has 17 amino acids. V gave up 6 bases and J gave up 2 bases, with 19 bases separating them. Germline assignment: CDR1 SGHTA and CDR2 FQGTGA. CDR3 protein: CASSFLPRQVNTGELFF. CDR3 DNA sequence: TGTGCCAGCAGTTTCCTCCCCCGACAGGTTAACACCGGGGAGCTGTTTTTT.

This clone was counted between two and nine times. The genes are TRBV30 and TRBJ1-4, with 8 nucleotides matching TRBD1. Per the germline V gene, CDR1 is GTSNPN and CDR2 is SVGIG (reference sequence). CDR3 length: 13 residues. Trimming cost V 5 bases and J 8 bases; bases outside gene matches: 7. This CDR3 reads CAWATGGSEKLFF. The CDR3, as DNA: TGTGCCTGGGCAACAGGGGGTTCGGAAAAACTGTTTTTT. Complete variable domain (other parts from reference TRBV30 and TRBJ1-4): SQTIHQWPATLVQPVGSPLSLECTVEGTSNPNLYWYRQAAGRGLQLLFYSVGIGQISSEVPQNLSASRPQDRQFILSSKKLLLSDSGFYLCAWATGGSEKLFFGSGTQLSVL.

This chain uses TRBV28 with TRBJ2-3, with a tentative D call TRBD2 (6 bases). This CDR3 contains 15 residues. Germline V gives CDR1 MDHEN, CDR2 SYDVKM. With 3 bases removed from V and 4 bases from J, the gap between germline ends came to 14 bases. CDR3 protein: CASSFGGNVADTQYF. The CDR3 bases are TGTGCCAGCAGTTTCGGAGGGAATGTGGCAGATACGCAGTATTTT.

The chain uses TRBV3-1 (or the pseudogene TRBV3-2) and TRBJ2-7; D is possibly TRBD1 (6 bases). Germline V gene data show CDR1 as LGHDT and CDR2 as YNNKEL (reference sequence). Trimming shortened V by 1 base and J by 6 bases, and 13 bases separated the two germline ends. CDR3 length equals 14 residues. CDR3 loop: CASSQGQGYGEQYF. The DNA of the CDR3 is TGTGCCAGCAGCCAAGGCCAGGGGTATGGCGAGCAGTACTTC.

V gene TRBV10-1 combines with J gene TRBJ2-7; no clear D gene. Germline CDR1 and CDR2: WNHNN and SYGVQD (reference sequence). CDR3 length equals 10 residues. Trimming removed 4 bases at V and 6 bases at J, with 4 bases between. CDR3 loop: CASSAGEQYF. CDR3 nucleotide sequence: TGCGCCAGCAGTGCAGGCGAGCAGTACTTC.

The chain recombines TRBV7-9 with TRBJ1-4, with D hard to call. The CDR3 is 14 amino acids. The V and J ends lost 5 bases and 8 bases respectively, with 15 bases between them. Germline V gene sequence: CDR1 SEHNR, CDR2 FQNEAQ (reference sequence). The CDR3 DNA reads TGTGCCAGCAGCCCGGGAGTCCTGGGGGAAAAACTGTTTTTT. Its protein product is CASSPGVLGEKLFF. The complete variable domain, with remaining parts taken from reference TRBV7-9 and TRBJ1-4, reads DTGVSQNPRHKITKRGQNVTFRCDPISEHNRLYWYRQTLGQGPEFLTYFQNEAQLEKSRLLSDRFSAERPKGSFSTLEIQRTEQGDSAMYLCASSPGVLGEKLFFGSGTQLSVL.

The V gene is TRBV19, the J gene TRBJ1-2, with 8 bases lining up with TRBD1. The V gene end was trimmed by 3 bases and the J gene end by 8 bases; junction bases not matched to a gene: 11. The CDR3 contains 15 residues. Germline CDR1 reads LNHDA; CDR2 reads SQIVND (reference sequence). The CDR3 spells CASSIRAGGAYGYTF. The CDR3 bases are TGTGCCAGTAGTATTAGGGCAGGGGGCGCGTACGGCTACACCTTC.

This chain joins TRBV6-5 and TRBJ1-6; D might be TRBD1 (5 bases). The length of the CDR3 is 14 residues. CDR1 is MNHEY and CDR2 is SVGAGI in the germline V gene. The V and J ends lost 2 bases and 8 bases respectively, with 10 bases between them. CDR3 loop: CASSYDWGDSPLHF. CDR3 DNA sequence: TGTGCCAGCAGTTACGACTGGGGCGATTCACCCCTCCACTTT.

The CDR3 DNA sequence: TGTGCCAGCAGTGCTCTCAGGGGGGACACTGAAGCTTTCTTT. Residues: CASSALRGDTEAFF. The gene calls are TRBV2 and TRBJ1-1; 7 nucleotides agree with TRBD1. The CDR3 has 14 amino acids. Germline CDR1 is SNHLY and CDR2 is FYNNEI. With 4 bases clipped from V and 3 bases from J, the junction kept 5 bases outside the gene matches.

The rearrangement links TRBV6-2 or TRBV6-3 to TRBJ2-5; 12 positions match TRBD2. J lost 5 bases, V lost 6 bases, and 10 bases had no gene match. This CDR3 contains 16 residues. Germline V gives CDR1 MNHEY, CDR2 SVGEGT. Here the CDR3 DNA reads TGTGCCAGCAGCAAACCCCTAGCGGGGGGGTTGGAGACCCAGTACTTC. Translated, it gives CASSKPLAGGLETQYF.

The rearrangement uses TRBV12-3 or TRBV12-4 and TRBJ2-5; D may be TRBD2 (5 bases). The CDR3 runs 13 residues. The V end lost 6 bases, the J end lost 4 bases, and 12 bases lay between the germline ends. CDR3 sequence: CASRGSWAETQYF. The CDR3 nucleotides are TGTGCCAGCAGAGGGAGTTGGGCAGAGACCCAGTACTTC.

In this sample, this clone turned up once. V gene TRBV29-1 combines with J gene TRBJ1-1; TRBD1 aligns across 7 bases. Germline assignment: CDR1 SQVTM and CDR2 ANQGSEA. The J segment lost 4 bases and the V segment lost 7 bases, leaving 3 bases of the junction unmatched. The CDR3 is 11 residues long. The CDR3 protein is CSGTGATEAFF. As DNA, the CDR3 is TGCAGCGGCACAGGGGCCACTGAAGCTTTCTTT.

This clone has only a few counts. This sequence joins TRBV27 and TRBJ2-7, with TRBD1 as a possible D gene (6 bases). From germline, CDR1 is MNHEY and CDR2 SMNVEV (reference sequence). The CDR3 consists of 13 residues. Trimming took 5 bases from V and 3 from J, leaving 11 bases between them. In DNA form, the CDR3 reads TGTGCCAGCAGTGCAGGGGTATTCTACGAGCAGTACTTC. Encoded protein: CASSAGVFYEQYF.

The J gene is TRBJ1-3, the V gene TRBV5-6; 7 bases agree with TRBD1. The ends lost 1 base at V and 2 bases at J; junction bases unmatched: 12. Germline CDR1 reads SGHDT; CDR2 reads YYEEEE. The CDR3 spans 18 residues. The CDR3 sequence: CASSLFGALQGTGNTIYF. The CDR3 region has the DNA TGTGCCAGCAGCTTGTTCGGCGCGTTACAGGGGACTGGAAACACCATATATTTT.

The CDR3 loop is CAWRVGGEAFF. DNA for the CDR3: TGTGCCTGGCGGGTGGGCGGGGAAGCTTTCTTT. The chain carries TRBV30 and TRBJ1-1, with D unclear. Trimming pared 5 bases from V and 8 bases from J, leaving 12 bases between. The CDR3 has 11 amino acids. Germline V gene lookup returns CDR1 GTSNPN and CDR2 SVGIG (reference sequence). The variable domain in full, with the rest retrieved from reference TRBV30 and TRBJ1-1, is SQTIHQWPATLVQPVGSPLSLECTVEGTSNPNLYWYRQAAGRGLQLLFYSVGIGQISSEVPQNLSASRPQDRQFILSSKKLLLSDSGFYLCAWRVGGEAFFGQGTRLTVV.

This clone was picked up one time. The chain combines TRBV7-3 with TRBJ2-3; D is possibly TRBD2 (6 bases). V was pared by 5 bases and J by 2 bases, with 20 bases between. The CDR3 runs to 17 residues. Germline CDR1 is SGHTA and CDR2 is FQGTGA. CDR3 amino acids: CASSPRTLADPTDTQYF. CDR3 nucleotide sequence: TGTGCCAGCAGCCCGAGAACCTTAGCGGACCCCACAGATACGCAGTATTTT.